Below, 20 T cell receptor beta chains from the same sample are listed, as sequenced in a study of Graves' ophthalmopathy and Graves' hyperthyroidism. The TCR beta CDR3 regions underwent amplification from RNA transcripts. After a first-round RT-PCR with HTBI primers, a second-round multiplex PCR was run. TCRdb reprocessed the multiplex PCR reads with MiXCR, giving one entry per CDR3 protein. This table holds about 700,000 distinct CDR3 sequences, 35% to 45% found once. Source material: peripheral blood. The receptor source for this set is an adult man with Graves' ophthalmopathy.

At least ten counts were recorded for this clonotype. The germline gene is not matched at one end of the junction; a read error may be the cause. The rearrangement joins TRBV11-3 to TRBJ1-1, with D unclear. This CDR3 region has 14 residues. The germline gives CDR1 SGHNT, CDR2 YENEEA. The CDR3 loop reads CASSLEGVKTEAFF. In DNA, the CDR3 is TGTGCCAGCAGCTTAGAGGGAGTGAAGACTGAAGCTTTCTTT. The full variable domain, completed using reference TRBV11-3 and TRBJ1-1, is EAGVVQSPRYKIIEKKQPVAFWCNPISGHNTLYWYLQNLGQGPELLIRYENEEAVDDSQLPKDRFSAERLKGVDSTLKIQPAELGDSAVYLCASSLEGVKTEAFFGQGTRLTVV.

The gene calls are TRBV25-1 and TRBJ1-4, with a weak D call TRBD1 (6 bases). This CDR3 has 15 amino acids. Germline V gives CDR1 MGHDK, CDR2 SYGVNS. V shed 3 bases and J shed 3 bases, with 11 bases lying between them. Here the CDR3 DNA reads TGTGCCAGCAGTGAGTTAAGGGGGTCTAATGAAAAACTGTTTTTT. Translating it yields CASSELRGSNEKLFF.

The rearrangement joins TRBV10-3 to TRBJ2-5, with 9 bases identical to TRBD1. Looked up from germline, CDR1 is ENHRY and CDR2 is SYGVKD. The CDR3 consists of 16 residues. J gave up 0 bases and V 8 bases, and 10 bases lay outside the gene matches. CDR3 DNA: TGTGCCATCGGAATGGGACAGGGCGGCAACCAAGAGACCCAGTACTTC. Protein product: CAIGMGQGGNQETQYF.

This clonotype was detected many times. CDR3: CASSKGRDLYEQYF. CDR3 nucleotides: TGTGCCAGCAGCAAAGGCCGGGACCTCTACGAGCAGTACTTC. This chain joins TRBV12-3 or TRBV12-4 and TRBJ2-7; possibly TRBD1 or TRBD2 for D (5 bases each). The CDR3 is 14 residues long. V lost 6 bases and J lost 3, with 15 bases in between.

At least ten counts were recorded for this clonotype. The chain uses TRBV9 and TRBJ2-2; D perhaps matches TRBD1 (5 bases). CDR3 length: 15 amino acids. The ends were cut back, 3 bases at V and 5 bases at J, with 14 bases in the middle. Germline CDR1 SGDLS, CDR2 YYNGEE. In nucleotides, the CDR3 is TGTGCCAGCAGCGCCTTCATACCAGGGACCGGGGAGCTGTTTTTT. Amino acid sequence: CASSAFIPGTGELFF.

This clonotype has at least ten counts. CDR3 sequence (DNA): TGTGCCAGCAGCGCGCAGGGTGGGGGATTGAACACTGAAGCTTTCTTT. Protein sequence: CASSAQGGGLNTEAFF. The J gene is TRBJ1-1, the V gene TRBV7-3; tentatively, D is TRBD1 (5 bases). V lost 5 bases, J lost 0 bases, and 16 bases lay in between. CDR1 and CDR2 (germline): SGHTA, FQGTGA. This CDR3 contains 16 residues.

The chain has TRBV19 and TRBJ2-1, with 7 bases aligning to TRBD1. The DNA end is more similar to TRBJ2-7, so the J call may be wrong. CDR3 size: 14 residues. Germline V gene lookup returns CDR1 LNHDA and CDR2 SQIVND (reference sequence). CDR3 DNA: TGTGCCAGCAGCCCGACAGGGACCTACAATGAGCAGTACTTC. This codes for CASSPTGTYNEQYF.

In this sample, this clonotype turned up a few times. The CDR3 nucleotides read TGCAGCGTTGGACTAGCGGGAGGGGCAGTAGAGACCCAGTACTTC. It translates to CSVGLAGGAVETQYF. The rearrangement uses TRBV29-1 and TRBJ2-5; TRBD2 matches 14 bases. The CDR3 runs to 15 residues. Germline V lookup: CDR1 SQVTM, CDR2 ANQGSEA. The J segment lost 4 bases and the V segment lost 4 bases, leaving 5 bases of the junction unmatched.

On this clonotype: One base away lies a much larger clone, so this may be a sequencing read error. J is TRBJ2-5 and V is TRBV10-3; a possible D gene is TRBD2 (5 bases). V was cut by 6 bases and J by 2 bases, with 13 bases left in between. Germline V gene sequence: CDR1 ENHRY, CDR2 SYGVKD. The CDR3 runs 14 residues. The CDR3 here is CAISRGVAQETQYF. The CDR3 DNA follows: TGTGCCATCAGCCGGGGTGTGGCTCAAGAGACCCAGTACTTC.

V usage is TRBV29-1 and J usage is TRBJ2-7; the D is unclear. Germline values: CDR1 SQVTM, CDR2 ANQGSEA. This CDR3 comprises 14 residues. V dropped 8 bases and J dropped 0 bases, with 17 bases sitting between them. Here the CDR3 reads CSSDYRTASYEQYF. In nucleotides, the CDR3 is TGCAGCAGTGATTATCGAACAGCCTCCTACGAGCAGTACTTC.

V gene TRBV11-2 combines with J gene TRBJ1-5, with D tentatively TRBD1 (6 bases). V gave up 8 bases and J gave up 4 bases, with 18 bases separating them. CDR1 and CDR2 (germline): SGHAT, FQNNGV. The CDR3 runs to 15 residues. The CDR3 protein is CASSDGGGANQPQHF. The CDR3 coding sequence is TGTGCCAGCTCAGACGGCGGGGGCGCGAATCAGCCCCAGCATTTT.

This clonotype was counted at least ten times. V is TRBV10-3 and J is TRBJ2-2; TRBD2 matches 12 bases. J lost 5 bases, V lost 4 bases, and 5 bases had no gene match. CDR3 size: 16 residues. The germline V gene encodes CDR1 ENHRY and CDR2 SYGVKD. CDR3 protein: CAISGGTSGPTGELFF. The CDR3 nucleotides are TGTGCCATCAGTGGGGGGACTAGCGGGCCGACCGGGGAGCTGTTTTTT.

At least ten counts were recorded for this clonotype. The chain couples TRBV6-1 to TRBJ2-7, with D uncertain. Looked up from germline, CDR1 is MNHNS and CDR2 is SASEGT. The CDR3 length is 11 residues. V was trimmed by 1 base and J by 9 bases, leaving 7 bases between them. This CDR3 is CASSEVAAQYF. The CDR3 nucleotides read TGTGCCAGCAGTGAAGTGGCCGCGCAGTACTTC.

This clonotype was seen repeatedly, ten times or more. A junction end diverges from the germline sequence, so it may reflect a read error. V is TRBV10-3 and J is TRBJ2-7; a possible D gene is TRBD2 (6 bases). CDR3 size: 15 residues. Germline CDR1 is ENHRY and CDR2 is SYGVKD. CDR3 loop: CASSALGAGIYEQYF. Written as DNA, the CDR3 is TGTGCCAGCAGTGCCCTAGGGGCGGGAATCTACGAGCAGTACTTC.

This clonotype was observed at least ten times. The chain carries TRBV6-1 and TRBJ2-5, with a weak D call TRBD2 (5 bases). This CDR3 is built from 13 residues. V shed 6 bases and J shed 1 base, with 9 bases lying between them. Germline V gives CDR1 MNHNS, CDR2 SASEGT. The CDR3 loop reads CASRVGSQETQYF. CDR3 bases: TGTGCCAGCAGGGTGGGGAGCCAAGAGACCCAGTACTTC.

CDR3 sequence reads: CAISARRSNQPQHF. Here the CDR3 DNA reads TGTGCCATCAGTGCTAGGCGTAGCAATCAGCCCCAGCATTTT. This sequence joins TRBV10-3 and TRBJ1-5; D uncertain. Germline-derived CDR1 and CDR2 are ENHRY and SYGVKD. V gave up 4 bases and J gave up 0 bases, with 7 bases separating them. The CDR3 is 14 amino acids.

There are many counts of this clonotype. The CDR3 coding sequence is TGTGCCAGTAGTATTGGCTCAGGGTATGCGGACGAGCAGTACTTC. It is translated as CASSIGSGYADEQYF. The chain carries TRBV19 and TRBJ2-7; weak D call: TRBD1 (5 bases). V lost 3 bases, J lost 5 bases, and 17 bases lay in between. Germline CDR1 reads LNHDA; CDR2 reads SQIVND (reference sequence). This CDR3 spans 15 amino acids. The full variable domain, rest sourced from reference TRBV19 and TRBJ2-7, is DGGITQSPKYLFRKEGQNVTLSCEQNLNHDAMYWYRQDPGQGLRLIYYSQIVNDFQKGDIAEGYSVSREKKESFPLTVTSAQKNPTAFYLCASSIGSGYADEQYFGPGTRLTVT.

In its sample, this clonotype was seen a few times. This chain joins TRBV4-2 and TRBJ2-5, with 7 bases matching TRBD1. Germline loops: CDR1 LGHNA, CDR2 YNFKEQ. The CDR3 runs to 15 residues. V lost 3 bases, J lost 2 bases, and 6 bases stayed unmatched. For the CDR3, the DNA is TGTGCCAGCAGCCACGTGACAGGGCTACAAGAGACCCAGTACTTC. This encodes CASSHVTGLQETQYF.

This clonotype was counted at least ten times. The rearrangement links TRBV12-3 or TRBV12-4 to TRBJ1-5, with D perhaps TRBD1 (5 bases). Trimming removed 3 bases from V and 6 bases from J, with 12 bases in between. The CDR3 is 14 amino acids. Written as DNA, the CDR3 is TGTGCCAGCAGTTTCGGCAGGGACGGTCAGCCCCAGCATTTT. Its protein is CASSFGRDGQPQHF.

In this sample, this clonotype turned up many times. V usage is TRBV5-8 and J usage is TRBJ2-7, with TRBD2 identical over 10 bases. Trimming at V came to 0 bases and at J to 3 bases, leaving 3 bases not matched to a gene. This CDR3 region has 15 residues. Germline CDR1 is SGHTS and CDR2 is YDEGEE. The chain's CDR3 is CASSLALAGDYEQYF. CDR3 DNA sequence: TGTGCCAGCAGCTTGGCCCTAGCGGGAGACTACGAGCAGTACTTC. The complete variable domain, with remaining parts taken from reference TRBV5-8 and TRBJ2-7, reads EAGVTQSPTHLIKTRGQQATLRCSPISGHTSVYWYQQALGLGLQFLLWYDEGEERNRGNFPPRFSGRQFPNYSSELNVNALELEDSALYLCASSLALAGDYEQYFGPGTRLTVT.